This TCR beta chain was sequenced in a study of T cell repertoires in cytomegalovirus infection. Study background: Alongside well-studied HLA-B-restricted CMV epitopes, recently identified HLA-C-restricted CMV epitopes were also used. In public TCR beta signatures, there were indications of both CMV infection and matching HLA type.

As concerns this clonotype: Its matching antigen is unknown.

TCRdb fed the reads into MiXCR, producing one record per CDR3 protein. The sample consists of about 180,000 distinct CDR3 sequences, roughly 21% of them appearing once. Germline CDR1 MNHEY, CDR2 SMNVEV (reference sequence). The CDR3 is made up of 14 amino acids. The V end lost 1 base, the J end lost 4 bases, and 10 bases lay between the germline ends. This chain uses TRBV27 with TRBJ1-1; a weak D match, TRBD1 (5 bases). Sequencing was performed on CD8+ T cells from cultured PBMCs, taken from culture after CMV antigen stimulation. The source of this sequence is a human donor in good health (CMV status not recorded). Some clones in this sample may be carry-over from other donors' samples. CDR3 in amino acids: CASSLWGGSTEAFF. The CDR3 DNA reads TGTGCCAGCAGTTTATGGGGGGGAAGCACTGAAGCTTTCTTT.